What follows describes a single TCR beta chain. Its antigen remains undetermined. The record has no base qualities; no much larger clone is one base away. At diagnosis, peripheral blood, uninvolved tumor-adjacent lung and tumor were collected and were preserved as a mix of fresh-frozen and FFPE material. For TCR repertoire profiling, the blood samples were analyzed as peripheral blood mononuclear cells. TCR beta CDR3 regions were sequenced from DNA using the immunoSEQ Assay. The study's processing was this. To compute T cell density, TCR beta template counts were normalized to usable DNA, which was estimated by amplifying housekeeping genes. Using the preseqR package, richness was estimated by extrapolating to 120,000 templates for tissue samples and 400,000 templates for PBMC samples. Clonality was defined by subtracting Pielou's evenness from one. Tissue-enriched TCRs were identified by differential abundance testing using productive amino-acid clonotypes, minimum total count 5 and alpha 0.1. The Jaccard Index and the Morisita Overlap Index were used to quantify repertoire overlap between compartments. GLIPH clustered TCR beta CDR3s with public tetramer-defined viral CDR3s; viral motifs required at least three viral sequences plus V-gene enrichment. The source is immuneACCESS, and TCRdb retained only in-frame sequences with V and J called. Part of the clones is not carried over; for the studies checked, unresolved V genes explain less than half of this, and the remainder is unexplained. The DNA gave D and trimming, while V, J and clone size come from that table. The sample includes about 20,000 clones, with over 70% observed a single time. Less than 15% of the sample rests with the top ten.

The germline V gene sets CDR1 to SGHDT and CDR2 to YYEEEE. Reading from cysteine to phenylalanine, the CDR3 counts 16 amino acids. The retained sequence is limited to the CDR3, 48 bases, with the frame set at the first base. Trimming removed 4 bases from V and 7 bases from J; the gene matches leave 10 bases unexplained. These data are taken from a study of T cells in localized non-small cell lung cancer (TCRdb year 2020). For the study in its entirety: T cell repertoires of about 230 early-stage NSCLC patients were analyzed, with tumors being compared against uninvolved tumor-adjacent lungs. The cohort consisted of 200 to 300 treatment-naive NSCLC patients whose localized lung tumors had been resected. NSCLC patients had a mean age of roughly 66 years, and 129 were male and more than 90 female.

Beyond this particular receptor, the publication reports: Longer overall survival was associated with higher blood T cell density, whereas shorter survival was associated with higher adjacent-lung clonality. Because multi-region tumor sequencing was not done, intratumor heterogeneity could not be ruled out. Because of the exploratory design, TCR variables were selected using unadjusted p-values without false-discovery rate correction. The highest T cell clonality was observed in uninvolved tumor-adjacent lung, where clonality exceeded that of tumor, suggesting that antigenic responses were more focused in uninvolved tumor-adjacent lung. A median of roughly 60 of the top 100 tumor clones turned up in the paired uninvolved adjacent lung, and under 30 of those clones also ranked among the top 100 of that same adjacent lung.

The chain is encoded by TRBV5-6 joined to TRBJ1-6, with TRBD1 matching 8 junction bases. The sample was PBMCs, taken before any cancer treatment. This receptor was identified in a man aged 40 to 70 with stage II squamous cell lung carcinoma. Read as DNA, the sequence is TGTGCCAGCAGCAAGCAAATAGGACAGGGAAATTCACCCCTCCACTTT. Its product reads: CASSKQIGQGNSPLHF.